This T cell receptor beta chain was observed in a study of graft-versus-host responses after intestinal transplantation. The repertoire was sequenced with immunoSEQ multiplex PCR; TCRdb's copy has only in-frame clones and lacks some. This table holds approximately 10,000 clones, 88% found once. This CDR3 region has 11 residues. Germline CDR1 reads LNHDA; CDR2 reads SQIVND (reference sequence). With 8 bases clipped from V and 8 bases from J, the junction kept 5 bases outside the gene matches. The chain combines TRBV19 with TRBJ1-2; the match to TRBD1 covers 7 bases. The TCR sequence derives from a human patient who received an intestinal transplant, so some T cells may come from the graft donor. This specimen was PBMCs, taken 230 to 250 days after intestinal transplant. The CDR3 spells CASRQGGGYTF. The CDR3 DNA is TGTGCCAGTCGACAGGGTGGAGGCTACACCTTC. Full variable domain (remainder filled in from reference TRBV19 and TRBJ1-2): DGGITQSPKYLFRKEGQNVTLSCEQNLNHDAMYWYRQDPGQGLRLIYYSQIVNDFQKGDIAEGYSVSREKKESFPLTVTSAQKNPTAFYLCASRQGGGYTFGSGTRLTVV.